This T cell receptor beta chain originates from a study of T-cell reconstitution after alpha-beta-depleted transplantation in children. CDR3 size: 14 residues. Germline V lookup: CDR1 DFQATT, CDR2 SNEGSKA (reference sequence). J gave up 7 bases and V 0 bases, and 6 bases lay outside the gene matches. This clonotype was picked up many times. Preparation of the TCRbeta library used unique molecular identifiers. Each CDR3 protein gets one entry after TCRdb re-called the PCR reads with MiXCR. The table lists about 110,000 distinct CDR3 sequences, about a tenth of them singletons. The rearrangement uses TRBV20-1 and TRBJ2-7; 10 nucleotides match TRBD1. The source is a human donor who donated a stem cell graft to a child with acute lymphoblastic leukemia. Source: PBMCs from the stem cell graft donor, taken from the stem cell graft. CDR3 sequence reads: CSARDGTGEWEQYF. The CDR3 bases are TGCAGTGCTAGAGATGGGACAGGGGAATGGGAGCAGTACTTC.